The 14 T cell receptor beta chains below all came from one sample that was sequenced in a study of read filtering for tumor transcriptome and immune sequencing. The library was built from roughly 400 ng RNA with molecular barcoded adaptors for alpha/delta and beta/gamma chains. TCRdb itself ran the reads through MiXCR, one entry per CDR3 protein. Of 85,000 to 100,000 distinct CDR3 sequences in the sample, roughly 21% were seen once. The sequenced material came from a population of CD138-negative cells sorted from bone marrow. The receptors derive from a donor over 35 with multiple myeloma.

At least ten counts were recorded for this clonotype. The rearrangement joins TRBV18 to TRBJ2-1; TRBD2 agrees at 11 bases. The germline V gene has CDR1 KGHSH and CDR2 LQKENI. Germline trimming cut 3 bases from V and 0 bases from J; bases unmatched to any gene: 4. The CDR3 spans 17 residues. CDR3 sequence: CASSPTSGVSSYNEQFF. The CDR3 nucleotides are TGTGCCAGCTCACCGACTAGCGGGGTTAGCTCCTACAATGAGCAGTTCTTC.

The rearrangement uses TRBV28 and TRBJ2-5, with D possibly TRBD2 on 5 matching bases. CDR1 is MDHEN, CDR2 SYDVKM, per germline. CDR3 size: 14 residues. With 5 bases removed from V and 4 bases from J, the gap between germline ends came to 14 bases. The CDR3 loop is CASSPPAGGETQYF. In DNA form, the CDR3 reads TGTGCCAGCAGTCCCCCTGCGGGTGGAGAGACCCAGTACTTC.

The sample holds many counts of this clonotype. The V gene is TRBV5-4, the J gene TRBJ1-1; D not resolved. Germline V gene lookup returns CDR1 SGHNT and CDR2 YYREEE (reference sequence). CDR3 size: 15 residues. The V end was cut by 4 bases, the J end by 0 bases, with 13 bases between. This chain's CDR3 is CASSQPSTMNTEAFF. The CDR3 DNA reads TGTGCCAGCAGCCAACCATCGACGATGAACACTGAAGCTTTCTTT.

V is TRBV6-2 or TRBV6-3 and J is TRBJ1-1; a possible D gene is TRBD1 (5 bases). V dropped 2 bases and J dropped 0 bases, with 19 bases sitting between them. The length of the CDR3 is 18 residues. Germline assignment: CDR1 MNHEY and CDR2 SVGEGT. The CDR3 loop reads CASSYRGGSMLMNTEAFF. CDR3 nucleotides: TGTGCCAGCAGTTACAGGGGCGGCTCGATGCTCATGAACACTGAAGCTTTCTTT.

This clonotype occurred a few times. This sequence may be a read error, since a much larger clone differs from it by one base. The chain combines TRBV27 with TRBJ2-1; D is undetermined. This CDR3 spans 13 amino acids. The germline gives CDR1 MNHEY, CDR2 SMNVEV (reference sequence). The CDR3 is CASSLGGLNEQLF. For the CDR3, the DNA is TGTGCCAGCAGTTTGGGTGGCCTCAATGAGCAGCTCTTC.

This clonotype was counted many times. The rearrangement joins TRBV20-1 to TRBJ1-2, with D unclear. The CDR3 totals 14 residues. The ends were cut back, 5 bases at V and 0 bases at J, with 13 bases in the middle. Germline lookup yields CDR1 DFQATT and CDR2 SNEGSKA (reference sequence). The CDR3 is CSAFDRLSNYGYTF. The CDR3 nucleotides read TGCAGTGCTTTTGATCGGTTGTCTAACTATGGCTACACCTTC.

This clonotype was seen many times. The chain uses TRBV28 and TRBJ2-4, with D unclear. CDR1 MDHEN and CDR2 SYDVKM come from the germline V gene. CDR3 length equals 11 residues. The V gene lost 2 bases and the J gene lost 7 bases, with 3 bases spanning the gap. The CDR3: CASSLINIQYF. The DNA for the CDR3 is TGTGCCAGCAGTTTAATCAACATTCAGTACTTC.

This clonotype was observed many times. This rearrangement joins TRBV5-1 to TRBJ1-4; D is undetermined. The CDR3 runs 14 residues. The germline V gene encodes CDR1 SGHRS and CDR2 YFSETQ. Between the trimmed V and J ends, which lost 2 bases and 3 bases, there was a span of 8 bases. CDR3 nucleotides: TGCGCCAGCAGCTTTACCCTACCTAATGAAAAACTGTTTTTT. Encoded protein: CASSFTLPNEKLFF.

The rearrangement joins TRBV28 to TRBJ2-2; D unresolved. CDR3 length: 16 residues. Germline loops: CDR1 MDHEN, CDR2 SYDVKM. Trimming removed 5 bases from V and 3 bases from J, with 16 bases in between. As DNA, the CDR3 is TGTGCCAGCAGTCTACCGCCACGGGCGCACACCGGGGAGCTGTTTTTT. Its protein is CASSLPPRAHTGELFF.

The table lists this clonotype with many counts. V is TRBV20-1 and J is TRBJ2-7; TRBD2 agrees at 9 bases. CDR3 length: 15 amino acids. Germline lookup yields CDR1 DFQATT and CDR2 SNEGSKA (reference sequence). Trimming at V came to 5 bases and at J to 1 base, leaving 9 bases not matched to a gene. The CDR3 here is CSARRPGLASYEQYF. For the CDR3, the DNA is TGCAGTGCTCGCCGTCCGGGACTAGCTTCCTACGAGCAGTACTTC.

V and J are TRBV5-1 and TRBJ2-5; 7 bases agree with TRBD2. The germline CDR1 and CDR2 sequences are SGHRS and YFSETQ. J gave up 2 bases and V 2 bases, and 6 bases lay outside the gene matches. This CDR3 has 15 residues. This chain's CDR3 is CASSFGLAEQETQYF. Here the CDR3 DNA reads TGCGCCAGCAGCTTCGGGCTAGCGGAACAAGAGACCCAGTACTTC.

The chain joins TRBV5-1 to TRBJ2-5, with D possibly matching TRBD2 (5 bases). The germline V gene has CDR1 SGHRS and CDR2 YFSETQ. V was cut by 4 bases and J by 5 bases, with 12 bases left in between. The CDR3 runs 13 residues. For the CDR3, the DNA is TGCGCCAGCAGCCCGGGGATATTGGAGACCCAGTACTTC. It is translated as CASSPGILETQYF. The entire variable domain, with the rest obtained from reference TRBV5-1 and TRBJ2-5, is as follows: KAGVTQTPRYLIKTRGQQVTLSCSPISGHRSVSWYQQTPGQGLQFLFEYFSETQRNKGNFPGRFSGRQFSNSRSEMNVSTLELGDSALYLCASSPGILETQYFGPGTRLLVL.

The table lists this clonotype with many counts. CDR3 sequence reads: CASSQGPGADEKLFF. CDR3 bases: TGCGCCAGCAGCCAAGGCCCAGGAGCAGATGAAAAACTGTTTTTT. The chain couples TRBV4-1 to TRBJ1-4; D is ambiguous. Trimming left V 1 base short and J 6 bases short, with 12 bases between. The CDR3 runs to 15 residues. Germline assignment: CDR1 MGHRA and CDR2 YSYEKL.

Details on this clonotype: A far larger clone is one base from this, pointing to a likely read error. The J gene is TRBJ2-3, the V gene TRBV7-6; 11 positions agree with TRBD2. Per the germline V gene, CDR1 is SGHVS and CDR2 is FNYEAQ. V lost 4 bases, J lost 9 bases, and 9 bases stayed unmatched. The CDR3 spans 15 residues. CDR3 region: CASSSLAGGGETQYF. In DNA form, the CDR3 reads TGTGCCAGCAGCTCCCTAGCGGGGGGAGGAGAAACGCAGTATTTT.